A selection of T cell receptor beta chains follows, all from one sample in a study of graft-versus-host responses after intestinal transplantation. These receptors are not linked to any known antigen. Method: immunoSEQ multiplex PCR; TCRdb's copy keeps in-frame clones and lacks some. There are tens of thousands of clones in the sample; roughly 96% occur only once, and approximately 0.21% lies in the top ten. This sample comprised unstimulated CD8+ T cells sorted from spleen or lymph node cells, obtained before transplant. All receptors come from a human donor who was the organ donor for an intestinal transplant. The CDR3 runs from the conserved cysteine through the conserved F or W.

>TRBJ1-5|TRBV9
CASSLGDGDQPQHF
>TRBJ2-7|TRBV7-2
CASSLAIRQGVSYEQYF
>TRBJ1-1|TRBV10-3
CAISPGVRTEAFF
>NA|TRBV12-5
CASSAGGFEQYF
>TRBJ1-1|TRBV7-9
CASSARTGENTEAFF
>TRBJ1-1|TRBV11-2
CASSLVGGEAEAFF
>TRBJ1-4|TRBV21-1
CASRQLLATRLHNEKLFF
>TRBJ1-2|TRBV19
CASSPGQGAYGYTF
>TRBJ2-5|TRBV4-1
CASSPGLYQETQYF
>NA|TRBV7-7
CASSPTGSSYEQYF
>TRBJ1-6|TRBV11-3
CASSLFYPGGRDNSPLHF
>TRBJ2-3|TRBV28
CASGTSGGAYTDTQYF
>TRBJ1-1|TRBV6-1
CASSALVPGQGRNTEAFF
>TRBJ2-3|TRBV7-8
CASSLSSGGRRDTQYF
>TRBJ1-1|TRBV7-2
CAKLSAELNTEAFF
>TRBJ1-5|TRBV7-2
CASSLSGDQPQHF
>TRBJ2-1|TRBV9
CASSVSLSSGKYNEQFF
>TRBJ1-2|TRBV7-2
CASSLVPGQATYGYTF
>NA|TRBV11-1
CASSFGEDSSYEQYF
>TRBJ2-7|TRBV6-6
CASSDSYEQYF